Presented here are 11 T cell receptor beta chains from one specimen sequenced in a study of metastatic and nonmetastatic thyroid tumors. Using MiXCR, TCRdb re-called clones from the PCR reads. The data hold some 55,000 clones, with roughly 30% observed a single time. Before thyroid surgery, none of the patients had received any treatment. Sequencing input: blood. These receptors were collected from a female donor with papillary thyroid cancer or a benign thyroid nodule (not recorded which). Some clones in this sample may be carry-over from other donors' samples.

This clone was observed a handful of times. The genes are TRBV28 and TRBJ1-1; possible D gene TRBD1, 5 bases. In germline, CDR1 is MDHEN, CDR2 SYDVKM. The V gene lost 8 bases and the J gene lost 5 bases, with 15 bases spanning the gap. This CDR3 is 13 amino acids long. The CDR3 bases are TGTGCCAGCTCAAAGGGGCTCGCTACTGAAGCTTTCTTT. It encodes CASSKGLATEAFF.

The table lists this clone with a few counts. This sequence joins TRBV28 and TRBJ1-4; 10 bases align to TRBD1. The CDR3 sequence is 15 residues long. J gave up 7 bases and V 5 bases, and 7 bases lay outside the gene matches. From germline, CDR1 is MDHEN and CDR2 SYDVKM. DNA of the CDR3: TGTGCCAGCAGTGGCCGGACAGGGGGTGGTGAAAAACTGTTTTTT. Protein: CASSGRTGGGEKLFF.

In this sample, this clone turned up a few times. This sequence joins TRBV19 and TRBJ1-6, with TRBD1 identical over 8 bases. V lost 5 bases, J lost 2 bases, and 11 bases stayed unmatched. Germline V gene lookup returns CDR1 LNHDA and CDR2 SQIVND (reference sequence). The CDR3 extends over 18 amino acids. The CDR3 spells CASSPDQGAPAYNSPLHF. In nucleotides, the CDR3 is TGTGCCAGTAGTCCGGATCAGGGGGCGCCTGCCTATAATTCACCCCTCCACTTT. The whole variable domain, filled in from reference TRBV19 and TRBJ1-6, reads DGGITQSPKYLFRKEGQNVTLSCEQNLNHDAMYWYRQDPGQGLRLIYYSQIVNDFQKGDIAEGYSVSREKKESFPLTVTSAQKNPTAFYLCASSPDQGAPAYNSPLHFGNGTRLTVT.

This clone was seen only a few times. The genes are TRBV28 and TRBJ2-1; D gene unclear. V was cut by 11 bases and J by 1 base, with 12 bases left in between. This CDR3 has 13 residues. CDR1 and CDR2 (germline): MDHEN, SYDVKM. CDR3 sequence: CASAQLSYNEQFF. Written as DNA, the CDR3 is TGTGCCTCCGCACAGTTATCCTACAATGAGCAGTTCTTC.

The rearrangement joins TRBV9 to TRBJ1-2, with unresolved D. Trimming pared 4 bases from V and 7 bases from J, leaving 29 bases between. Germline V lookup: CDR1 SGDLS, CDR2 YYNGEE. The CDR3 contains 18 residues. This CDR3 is CASSPPPGRQIMPAGYTF. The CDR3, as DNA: TGTGCCAGCAGCCCGCCTCCCGGACGCCAGATTATGCCAGCTGGCTACACCTTC.

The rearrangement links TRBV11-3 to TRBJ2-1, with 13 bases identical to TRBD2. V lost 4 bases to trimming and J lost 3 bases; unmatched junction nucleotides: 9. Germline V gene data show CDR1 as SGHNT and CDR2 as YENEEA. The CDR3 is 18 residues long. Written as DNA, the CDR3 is TGTGCCAGCAGCTCTACAGGACTAGCGGGAGAGCACTACAATGAGCAGTTCTTC. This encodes CASSSTGLAGEHYNEQFF.

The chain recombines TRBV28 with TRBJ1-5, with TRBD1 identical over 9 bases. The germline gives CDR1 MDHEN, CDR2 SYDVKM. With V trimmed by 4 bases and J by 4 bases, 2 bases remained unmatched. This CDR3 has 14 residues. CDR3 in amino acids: CASSSGTGNQPQHF. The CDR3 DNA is TGTGCCAGCAGTTCCGGGACAGGGAATCAGCCCCAGCATTTT.

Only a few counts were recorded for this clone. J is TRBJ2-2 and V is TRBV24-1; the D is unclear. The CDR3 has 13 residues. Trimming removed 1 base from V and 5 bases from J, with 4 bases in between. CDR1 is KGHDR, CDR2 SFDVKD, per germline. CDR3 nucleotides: TGTGCCACCAGTGATTTTGGTACCGGGGAGCTGTTTTTT. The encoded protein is CATSDFGTGELFF.

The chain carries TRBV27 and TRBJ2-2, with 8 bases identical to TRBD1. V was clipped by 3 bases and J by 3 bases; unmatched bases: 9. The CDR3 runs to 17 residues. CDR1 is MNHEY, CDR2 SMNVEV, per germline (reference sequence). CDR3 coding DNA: TGTGCCAGCAGTTTCCGACAGGGGTCCAGGGACACCGGGGAGCTGTTTTTT. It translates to CASSFRQGSRDTGELFF.

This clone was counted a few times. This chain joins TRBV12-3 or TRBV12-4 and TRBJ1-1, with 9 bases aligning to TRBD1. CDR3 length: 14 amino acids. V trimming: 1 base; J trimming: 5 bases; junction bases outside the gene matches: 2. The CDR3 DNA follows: TGTGCCAGCAGTTTAGTGACAGGGGGAACTGAAGCTTTCTTT. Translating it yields CASSLVTGGTEAFF.

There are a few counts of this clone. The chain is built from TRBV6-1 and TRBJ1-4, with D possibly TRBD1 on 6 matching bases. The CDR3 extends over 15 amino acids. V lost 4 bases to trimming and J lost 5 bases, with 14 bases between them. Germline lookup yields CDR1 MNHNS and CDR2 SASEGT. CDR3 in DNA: TGTGCCAGCAGTGTCAACAGGGTGGGGAATGAAAAACTGTTTTTT. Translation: CASSVNRVGNEKLFF.